This TCR beta chain came from a study of blood T cell dynamics during melanoma immunotherapy. General study findings and limits: Immune-effector CD8+ cells best matched cell-free DNA CDR3 sequences and were most clonal.

Sequenced by immunoSEQ multiplex PCR; TCRdb stores in-frame clones only, minus some. The sample shows about 1,600 clones, 73% of them seen only once. In the case of this clone: Its matching antigen is unknown.

Time point in this sample: pre-treatment baseline. Memory T cells counted as immune-effector cells when CD3+ CD4- CD8+ CD45RA- CD45RO-high CD27- CCR7-. Apart from a couple of fast progressors, RECIST 1.1 response was judged 12 weeks post-infusion. The starting material was CD8+ T cells from blood, obtained from a patient treated with checkpoint blockade. The TCR comes from a human donor with melanoma.

The CDR3 DNA sequence: TGTGCCAGCTCACCCAAACCTCAGGGGTGGAATTCACCCCTCCACTTT. This sequence encodes CASSPKPQGWNSPLHF. This rearrangement joins TRBV18 to TRBJ1-6, with a possible D match to TRBD1 (6 bases). The CDR3 has 16 amino acids. Germline CDR1 is KGHSH and CDR2 is LQKENI. Deletions cut 3 bases from V and 7 bases from J, with 16 bases between. The entire variable domain, with the rest obtained from reference TRBV18 and TRBJ1-6, is as follows: NAGVMQNPRHLVRRRGQEARLRCSPMKGHSHVYWYRQLPEEGLKFMVYLQKENIIDESGMPKERFSAEFPKEGPSILRIQQVVRGDSAAYFCASSPKPQGWNSPLHFGNGTRLTVT.